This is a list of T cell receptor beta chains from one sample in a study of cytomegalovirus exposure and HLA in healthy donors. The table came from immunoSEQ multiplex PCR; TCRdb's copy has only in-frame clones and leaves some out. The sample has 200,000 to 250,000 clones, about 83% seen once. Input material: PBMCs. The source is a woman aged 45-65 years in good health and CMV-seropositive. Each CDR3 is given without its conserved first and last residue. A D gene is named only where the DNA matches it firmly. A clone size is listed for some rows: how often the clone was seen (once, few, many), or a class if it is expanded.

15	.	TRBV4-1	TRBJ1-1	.	ASSPTRPRGMNTEAF
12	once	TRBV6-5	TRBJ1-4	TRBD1	ASSSWTGNEKLF
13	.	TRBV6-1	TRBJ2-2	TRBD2	ASSETSDGSGELF
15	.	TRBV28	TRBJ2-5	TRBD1	ASSSYRQGRVRETQY
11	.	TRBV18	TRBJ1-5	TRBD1	ASSPTGDQPQH
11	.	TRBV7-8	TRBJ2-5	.	ASSQKQWETQY
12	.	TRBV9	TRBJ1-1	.	ASSGLVPDTEAF
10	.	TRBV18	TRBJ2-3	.	ASSPQQHTQY
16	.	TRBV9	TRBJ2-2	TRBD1	ASSPWTGGAVTTGELF
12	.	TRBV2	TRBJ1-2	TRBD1	ASRPRGHVYGYT
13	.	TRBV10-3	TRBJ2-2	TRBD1	AIRRGTENTGELF
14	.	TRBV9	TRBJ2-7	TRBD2	ASSVEAGIPTYEQY
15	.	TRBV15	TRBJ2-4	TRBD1	ATSRAGGPLAKNIQY
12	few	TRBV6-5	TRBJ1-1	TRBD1	ASSYDRENTEAF
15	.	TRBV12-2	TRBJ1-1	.	ASRLERGGLCVTEAF
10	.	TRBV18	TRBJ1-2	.	ASSPGSGGYT
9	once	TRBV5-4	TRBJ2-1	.	ASSSNNEQF
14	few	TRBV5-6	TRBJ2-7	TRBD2	ASSPRTSGASYEQY
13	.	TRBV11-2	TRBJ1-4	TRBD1	ASSLGQSTNEKLF
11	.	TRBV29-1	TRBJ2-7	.	SVEEPGRYEQY
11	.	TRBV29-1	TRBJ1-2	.	SVEASRGDGYT
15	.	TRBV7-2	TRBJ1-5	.	ASSLAMGLMTYQPQH